Shown below are 2 T cell receptor beta chains from a single sample sequenced in a study of naive and memory T cell subsets (dated by TCRdb to between 2016 and 2019). Libraries were built with UMI-ligation and nested PCR. The sequencer listed for this sample is Illumina MiSeq. To cover both TRBC1 and TRBC2, the beta constant-region primer consisted of an equimolar mix of two oligonucleotides. TCRdb trimmed public reads at Q25 via fastp, called clones via MiXCR and kept in-frame beta chains. Every distinct CDR3 protein forms one entry, paired with its most common genes and DNA. The sample table shows over 20,000 distinct CDR3 sequences, and 11% are seen once. In total, the top ten clones hold roughly 20% of the sample. Source material: central memory CD8+ T cells from blood. The cell subset or site label, as the study defines it: central memory, CD45RA- CD27+. The receptor source for this set is a human donor in good health.

This chain joins TRBV29-1 and TRBJ2-1; 11 nucleotides line up with TRBD2. This CDR3 spans 17 amino acids. Looked up from germline, CDR1 is SQVTM and CDR2 is ANQGSEA. The trim removed 4 bases at V and 0 bases at J, leaving 8 bases unmatched. CDR3 region: CSVVPPTSGSSYNEQFF. CDR3 coding DNA: TGCAGCGTTGTCCCCCCAACTAGCGGGAGCTCCTACAATGAGCAGTTCTTC.

Note on this clonotype: A junction boundary mismatches the germline segment, possibly from a read error. The rearrangement uses TRBV4-1 and TRBJ2-1; D possibly matches TRBD1 or TRBD2 (5 bases each). The germline V gene encodes CDR1 MGHRA and CDR2 YSYEKL. The CDR3 is made up of 16 amino acids. The CDR3 is CASTQRGEHSYNEQFF. CDR3 DNA sequence: TGCGCCAGCACCCAAAGAGGGGAGCACTCCTACAATGAGCAGTTCTTC.